This entry lists 7 T cell receptor beta chains sequenced from one sample in a study of T cell clonality in common variable immunodeficiency. Here immunoSEQ multiplex PCR was the method, and the copy in TCRdb shows in-frame clones only, minus some. The sample contains some 38,000 clones, none occurring once; approximately 3% lies in the top ten. The sequencing input was peripheral blood mononuclear cells. The receptors stem from a person aged 18 to 75 in good health.

Many counts were recorded for this clone. The read ends 3 residues early relative to the CDR3; the germline J gene fills the gap. This chain joins TRBV7-3 and TRBJ2-2, with a tentative D call TRBD1 (6 bases). V shed 1 base and J shed 0 bases, with 21 bases lying between them. This CDR3 comprises 20 residues. Germline V CDR1 and CDR2: SGHTA, FQGTGA. CDR3 DNA, as far as it was read: TGTGCCAGCAGCTTAATGATATTTAAGGCCGGGACAACGAACACCGGGGAG. The encoded protein is CASSLMIFKAGTTNTGE. The complete CDR3 protein is CASSLMIFKAGTTNTGELFF.

This clone showed up many times. With the read ending 3 residues before the CDR3 end, the germline J gene is used to fill in that end. This chain links TRBV20-1 with TRBJ2-1, with TRBD2 identical over 10 bases. Germline values: CDR1 DFQATT, CDR2 SNEGSKA (reference sequence). The length of the CDR3 is 14 residues. The V gene end was trimmed by 6 bases and the J gene end by 7 bases; junction bases not matched to a gene: 9. The CDR3 spells CSAWRSGRANEQFF. CDR3 DNA, as far as it was read: TGCAGTGCCTGGAGGAGCGGGAGGGCTAATGAG.

This clone has at least ten counts. Read coverage stops 3 residues before the CDR3 terminus; the germline J gene supplies the remainder. The rearrangement joins TRBV5-5 to TRBJ2-7, with 7 nucleotides matching TRBD1. Germline CDR1 is SGHKS and CDR2 is YYEKEE (reference sequence). Losses at the gene ends were 4 bases for V and 3 bases for J; bases not matched to a gene: 7. The CDR3 covers 14 residues. Partial CDR3 DNA: TGTGCCAGCAGCCCCAGACAGGGTAACTACGAG. It yields the protein CASSPRQGNYE. The complete CDR3 protein is CASSPRQGNYEQYF.

There are many counts of this clone. The read terminates 3 residues ahead of where the CDR3 ends, so the germline J gene completes it. V usage is TRBV9 and J usage is TRBJ1-1; 11 positions agree with TRBD1. This CDR3 has 15 residues. The V and J ends lost 3 bases and 5 bases, in that order; junction bases with no gene match: 6. CDR1 is SGDLS, CDR2 YYNGEE, per germline. CDR3 DNA (partial): TGTGCCAGCAGCGAGGGGACAGGGGGGGGGACTGAA. Translating it yields CASSEGTGGGTE. The entire CDR3 sequence reads CASSEGTGGGTEAFF.

This clone was observed many times. The read terminates 3 residues before the CDR3 end, so the remaining end is supplied by the germline J gene. The chain recombines TRBV20-1 with TRBJ2-1, with 12 bases matching TRBD2. The CDR3 is 19 amino acids. CDR1 DFQATT and CDR2 SNEGSKA come from the germline V gene (reference sequence). Trimming at V came to 1 base and at J to 1 base, leaving 11 bases not matched to a gene. CDR3 in amino acids: CSARVTLAGGLPSYNEQFF. The DNA read from the CDR3 is TGCAGTGCTAGAGTCACACTAGCGGGAGGTCTCCCTTCCTACAATGAG.

This clone was counted between two and nine times. The DNA ends 3 residues before the CDR3 does, and the rest of the CDR3 is filled in from the germline J gene. The gene calls are TRBV11-1 and TRBJ2-4, with D tentatively TRBD2 (7 bases). The CDR3 is made up of 13 amino acids. Trimming took 8 bases from V and 7 from J, leaving 15 bases between them. CDR1 and CDR2 (germline): SGHAT, FQDESV (reference sequence). The part of the CDR3 DNA that was read is TGTGCCAGCGGTAAGGCGGGGGCTAACATT. This translates into CASGKAGANI. The CDR3 as a whole reads CASGKAGANIQYF. Variable domain in full (rest from reference TRBV11-1 and TRBJ2-4): EAEVAQSPRYKITEKSQAVAFWCDPISGHATLYWYRQILGQGPELLVQFQDESVVDDSQLPKDRFSAERLKGVDSTLKIQPAELGDSAMYLCASGKAGANIQYFGAGTRLSVL.

This clone was counted many times. The missing CDR3 end, 3 residues past where the read stops, is filled in from the germline J gene. This rearrangement joins TRBV19 to TRBJ1-6, with D possibly TRBD1 on 6 matching bases. Germline CDR1 is LNHDA and CDR2 is SQIVND (reference sequence). Trimming shortened V by 7 bases and J by 8 bases, and 15 bases separated the two germline ends. The CDR3 covers 14 residues. The covered CDR3 bases are TGTGCCAGTACCTCGACAGGTCATTATTCACCC. Its translation: CASTSTGHYSP. In full, the CDR3 reads CASTSTGHYSPLHF.